This TCR beta chain originates from a study of blood T cell repertoires in COVID-19. Study background: T cells, B-cell-depleted T cells, or PBMCs provided the cDNA or gDNA that served as material.

In terms of age and location, participants ranged from roughly 18 to 90 years and lived in about two dozen US areas. What the recovered Cohort 3 donors had was two negative PCRs, clearance, or symptom resolution. Under the authors' procedure: Researchers report that nucleated cell counts were estimated from reference gene primer amplification. Sequencing used immunoSEQ multiplex PCR; TCRdb keeps in-frame clones, though not all of them. Clone size and the V and J calls come from that table; the DNA yielded D and trimming. The data contain 250,000 to 300,000 clones, around 90% of them singletons. The germline gives CDR1 MNHEY, CDR2 SVGAGI. Trimming cost V 9 bases and J 8 bases; bases outside gene matches: 13. This CDR3 has 14 amino acids. A single count supports this clone.

The chain couples TRBV6-5 to TRBJ1-1; TRBD1 matches 9 bases. The source is a woman aged 25 to 39 who had recovered from COVID-19. Material: PBMCs or T cells enriched from blood (not recorded which). CDR3 sequence: CASLPTGGRGEAFF. CDR3 DNA sequence: TGTGCCAGTCTTCCTACAGGGGGCAGGGGGGAAGCTTTCTTT.